These T cell receptor beta chains were read from a single sample in a study of post-analysis software for immune sequencing data. TCRdb used MiXCR to reprocess the PCR reads, holding one entry per CDR3 protein. The table records about 760,000 distinct CDR3 sequences, approximately 30% of them present only once. Sequencing was carried out using blood. The origin of the receptors is a girl aged 5 to 17 with multiple sclerosis. CDR3s include the opening cysteine and the closing phenylalanine or tryptophan. A D gene is named only where the DNA matches it firmly. Clone size, where shown, is once, few, many, or a class for clones that have expanded.

TRBJ2-2 - TRBD2 TRBV11-2 CASSILAGRTGELFF TGTGCCAGCAGCATACTAGCGGGAAGAACCGGGGAGCTGTTTTTT
TRBJ2-1 few TRBD2 TRBV6-5 CASSYSLAGKYNEQFF TGTGCCAGCAGTTACTCCCTAGCGGGAAAGTACAATGAGCAGTTCTTC
TRBJ2-1 - TRBD2 TRBV28 CASRSARAGGLNEQFF TGTGCCAGCAGATCCGCGCGCGCGGGGGGACTCAATGAGCAGTTCTTC
TRBJ2-7 few TRBD2 TRBV15 CATSREREWEQYF TGTGCCACCAGCAGAGAGCGGGAGTGGGAGCAGTACTTC
TRBJ2-1 - - TRBV21-1 CASSSRAVAGWNPNEQFF TGTGCCAGCAGCTCCCGGGCGGTAGCGGGGTGGAATCCCAATGAGCAGTTCTTC
TRBJ2-7 few - TRBV3-1 CASSTWTQQGSYEQYF TGTGCCAGCAGCACCTGGACTCAACAGGGCTCCTACGAGCAGTACTTC
TRBJ2-7 - - TRBV24-1 CATSDSGPYEQYF TGTGCCACCAGTGACTCTGGCCCGTACGAGCAGTACTTC
TRBJ1-2 few TRBD1 TRBV12-3/TRBV12-4 CASSSRTGMYGYTF TGTGCCAGCAGTTCCCGGACAGGGATGTATGGCTACACCTTC
TRBJ2-1 many - TRBV20-1 CSARVGYSSNNEQFF TGCAGTGCTAGAGTGGGGTACTCATCCAACAATGAGCAGTTCTTC
TRBJ1-4 once - TRBV7-2 CASSLVGPGALNEKLFF TGTGCCAGCAGCTTAGTGGGTCCAGGGGCCCTCAATGAAAAACTGTTTTTT
TRBJ1-6 few - TRBV5-1 CASSLASASSYNSPLHF TGCGCCAGCAGCTTGGCGTCTGCCAGCTCCTATAATTCACCCCTCCACTTT
TRBJ2-5 - TRBD1 TRBV20-1 CSAPRTGGLSETQYF TGCAGTGCTCCCCGGACAGGGGGCTTATCGGAGACCCAGTACTTC
TRBJ2-3 few - TRBV20-1 CSAKTGAGASTDTQYF TGCAGTGCGAAGACTGGGGCGGGCGCTAGCACAGATACGCAGTATTTT
TRBJ2-7 - TRBD1 TRBV29-1 CSVRDRGEGYEQYF TGCAGCGTGCGGGACAGGGGAGAGGGATACGAGCAGTACTTC
TRBJ2-7 few - TRBV7-2 CASRRDRTSYEQYF TGTGCCAGCAGAAGGGACCGAACTTCCTACGAGCAGTACTTC
TRBJ1-1 few TRBD1 TRBV12-3/TRBV12-4 CASSETGAGTEAFF TGTGCCAGCAGTGAGACAGGGGCTGGCACTGAAGCTTTCTTT
TRBJ2-3 few - TRBV5-1 CASSPRNGDTQYF TGCGCCAGCAGCCCAAGGAACGGAGATACGCAGTATTTT
TRBJ2-4 - - TRBV6-2/TRBV6-3 CASSYSMVGFAKNTQYF TGTGCCAGCAGTTACTCGATGGTCGGGTTTGCCAAAAACACTCAGTACTTC
TRBJ2-2 - - TRBV29-1 CSAGNGELFF TGCAGCGCAGGAAACGGGGAGCTGTTTTTT
TRBJ2-7 - - TRBV6-2/TRBV6-3 CASRRTTGSYEQYF TGTGCCAGCAGGAGGACTACCGGCTCCTACGAGCAGTACTTC
TRBJ2-5 many - TRBV5-5 CASSLPPGPQYF TGTGCCAGCAGCCTCCCCCCAGGGCCCCAGTACTTC
TRBJ1-1 - - TRBV28 CASRRDQVHTEAFF TGTGCCAGCAGGCGGGATCAGGTTCACACTGAAGCTTTCTTT
TRBJ2-3 - - TRBV7-2 CASSLARGGTDTQYF TGTGCCAGCAGCTTAGCCAGGGGGGGGACAGATACGCAGTATTTT
TRBJ1-1 - - TRBV7-2 CASSLGMTPNTEAFF TGTGCCAGCAGCTTGGGGATGACTCCTAACACTGAAGCTTTCTTT
TRBJ2-1 - - TRBV7-8 CASSSEAGYDNEQFF TGTGCCAGCAGCTCAGAGGCCGGGTACGATAATGAGCAGTTCTTC
TRBJ2-3 - TRBD2 TRBV4-1 CASSRSTSGGNTDTQYF TGCGCCAGCAGCCGCTCAACTAGCGGGGGGAACACAGATACGCAGTATTTT
TRBJ2-1 - - TRBV7-2 CASSPEIGGAGEGNEQFF TGTGCCAGCAGCCCAGAAATTGGGGGGGCAGGGGAAGGCAATGAGCAGTTCTTC
TRBJ1-2 - - TRBV12-3/TRBV12-4 CASSLGAVGNGYTF TGTGCCAGCAGTCTAGGGGCCGTAGGGAATGGCTACACCTTC
TRBJ2-1 - TRBD1 TRBV5-1 CASSLGGDRGRVDEQFF TGCGCCAGCAGCTTGGGAGGGGACAGGGGGCGCGTCGATGAGCAGTTCTTC
TRBJ2-3 few - TRBV5-1 CASGETPDTQYF TGCGCCAGCGGTGAGACTCCAGATACGCAGTATTTT
TRBJ2-1 - - TRBV4-1 CASSRLGVTDEQFF TGCGCCAGCAGCCGGCTCGGGGTGACGGATGAGCAGTTCTTC
TRBJ1-1 few TRBD1 TRBV7-8 CASTRDRVNTEAFF TGTGCCAGCACCCGGGACAGGGTGAACACTGAAGCTTTCTTT
TRBJ2-1 - - TRBV18 CASSPGTAPPGEQFF TGTGCCAGCTCGCCCGGGACTGCTCCCCCAGGAGAGCAGTTCTTC
TRBJ2-1 - TRBD1 TRBV7-7 CASSSGQGLYNEQFF TGTGCTAGCAGCTCGGGACAGGGGTTATACAATGAGCAGTTCTTC
TRBJ2-7 - TRBD1 TRBV7-2 CASRLSRTGTYEQYF TGTGCCAGCAGACTATCTAGGACAGGAACCTACGAGCAGTACTTC
TRBJ2-5 few TRBD1 TRBV18 CASSPTPGQGNGETQYF TGTGCCAGCTCACCAACTCCGGGACAGGGGAACGGAGAGACCCAGTACTTC
TRBJ2-3 many - TRBV6-5 CASSYGGVSTDTQYF TGTGCCAGCAGTTACGGAGGGGTCAGCACAGATACGCAGTATTTT
TRBJ2-7 many TRBD1 TRBV7-9 CASSSDRGKQYF TGTGCCAGCAGCTCGGACAGGGGGAAACAGTACTTC